The next 25 T cell receptor beta chains were all read from a single sample in a study of blood T cell repertoires in COVID-19. Assay used: immunoSEQ multiplex PCR; TCRdb lists only in-frame clones, some missing. The table records approximately 300,000 clones, 85% to 90% of them present only once. The material sequenced was PBMCs or T cells enriched from blood (not recorded which). The receptors shown here come from a woman between 18 and 29 years old with acute COVID-19.

This chain uses TRBV20-1 with TRBJ2-7, with 8 bases lining up with TRBD1. Germline CDR1 and CDR2: DFQATT and SNEGSKA (reference sequence). The CDR3 is 11 amino acids. V was clipped by 7 bases and J by 5 bases; unmatched bases: 4. The CDR3 region is CSVGQGNEQYF. The CDR3 DNA is TGCAGTGTTGGACAGGGTAACGAGCAGTACTTC.

CDR3 bases: TGTGCCAGCAGCCCCGAGCGGGGGGGATATGAAAAACTGTTTTTT. This sequence encodes CASSPERGGYEKLFF. The chain combines TRBV14 with TRBJ1-4; perhaps TRBD1 as D (5 bases). CDR3 length: 15 amino acids. Trimming cost V 4 bases and J 6 bases, with 15 bases left between them. CDR1 SGHDN and CDR2 FVKESK come from the germline V gene.

This clone has only one observation. The chain uses TRBV10-3 and TRBJ1-2; a possible D gene is TRBD1 (6 bases). The CDR3 sequence is 13 residues long. The germline CDR1 and CDR2 sequences are ENHRY and SYGVKD. V lost 10 bases, J lost 6 bases, and 18 bases lay in between. The CDR3 DNA sequence: TGTGCCACCCGGGAGGGGGGAAGTCATGGCTACACCTTC. Amino acids: CATREGGSHGYTF.

The rearrangement joins TRBV9 to TRBJ2-5; possible D gene TRBD2, 7 bases. This CDR3 region has 15 residues. The germline V gene encodes CDR1 SGDLS and CDR2 YYNGEE. V lost 4 bases to trimming and J lost 5 bases, with 18 bases between them. CDR3 sequence: CASSPPGGGEETQYF. The CDR3 bases are TGTGCCAGCAGCCCCCCGGGGGGCGGAGAGGAGACCCAGTACTTC.

The rearrangement uses TRBV9 and TRBJ2-5; unclear D gene. CDR1 and CDR2 (germline): SGDLS, YYNGEE. This CDR3 spans 15 amino acids. V was cut by 4 bases and J by 2 bases, with 15 bases left in between. The DNA for the CDR3 is TGTGCCAGCAGCCTGTCTGGGCCCTTACAAGAGACCCAGTACTTC. This gives the protein CASSLSGPLQETQYF.

The V gene is TRBV15, the J gene TRBJ2-3; a possible D gene is TRBD1 (5 bases). The CDR3 loop spans 16 amino acids. Germline V gives CDR1 LNHNV, CDR2 YYDKDF (reference sequence). Trimming stripped 1 base from V and 2 bases from J, with 13 bases between. The chain's CDR3 is CATSRGWGTNTDTQYF. Here the CDR3 DNA reads TGTGCCACCAGCAGAGGGTGGGGCACAAACACAGATACGCAGTATTTT.

V and J are TRBV19 and TRBJ1-2, with D maybe TRBD1 (6 bases). Trimming left V 5 bases short and J 8 bases short, with 12 bases between. The CDR3 covers 12 residues. Germline V gene data show CDR1 as LNHDA and CDR2 as SQIVND (reference sequence). In nucleotides, the CDR3 is TGTGCCAGTAGTCTAGCAGGGGCCGGCTACACCTTC. Its protein is CASSLAGAGYTF.

The V call is TRBV7-3, the J call TRBJ2-1; the D gene is possibly TRBD2 (5 bases). Trimming pared 2 bases from V and 0 bases from J, leaving 8 bases between. CDR1 and CDR2 (germline): SGHTA, FQGTGA. The CDR3 sequence is 15 residues long. This CDR3 is CASSLDAGSYNEQFF. The CDR3 DNA reads as TGTGCCAGCAGCTTAGATGCGGGCTCCTACAATGAGCAGTTCTTC.

The gene calls are TRBV4-1 and TRBJ2-2; perhaps TRBD2 as D (6 bases). The germline gives CDR1 MGHRA, CDR2 YSYEKL. The germline V and J ends were trimmed by 2 bases and 4 bases, with 14 bases remaining between them. This CDR3 has 16 amino acids. In DNA form, the CDR3 reads TGCGCCAGCAGCCAACCGGGGGAACACCGCACCGGGGAGCTGTTTTTT. Translating gives CASSQPGEHRTGELFF.

This clone has just one count. This sequence joins TRBV9 and TRBJ1-2; 8 bases are a match to TRBD1. Germline-derived CDR1 and CDR2 are SGDLS and YYNGEE. V lost 3 bases and J lost 8; bases outside the gene matches: 15. This CDR3 has 16 amino acids. This chain's CDR3 is CASSGQAGQVSDGYTF. The CDR3 DNA reads as TGTGCCAGCAGCGGACAGGCGGGACAGGTGAGCGACGGCTACACCTTC.

V and J are TRBV5-1 and TRBJ1-1; no clear D gene. This CDR3 region has 12 residues. Germline-derived CDR1 and CDR2 are SGHRS and YFSETQ. Trimming cost V 3 bases and J 1 base, with 4 bases left between them. The CDR3, as DNA: TGCGCCAGCAGCTCGTCGAACACTGAAGCTTTCTTT. Amino acids: CASSSSNTEAFF. The variable domain in full, completed from reference TRBV5-1 and TRBJ1-1, reads KAGVTQTPRYLIKTRGQQVTLSCSPISGHRSVSWYQQTPGQGLQFLFEYFSETQRNKGNFPGRFSGRQFSNSRSEMNVSTLELGDSALYLCASSSSNTEAFFGQGTRLTVV.

The chain uses TRBV28 and TRBJ2-7, with TRBD1 identical over 7 bases. The CDR3 runs 16 residues. After removal of 3 bases from V and 2 bases from J, the junction contained 10 bases not matched to a gene. Germline loops: CDR1 MDHEN, CDR2 SYDVKM. The CDR3 coding sequence is TGTGCCAGCAGTTTTCGTTTGCAGGACAGGACCTACGAGCAGTACTTC. Its protein is CASSFRLQDRTYEQYF.

The chain uses TRBV7-3 and TRBJ2-2; D is undetermined. Deletions cut 1 base from V and 2 bases from J, with 8 bases between. CDR3 length: 15 residues. Germline lookup yields CDR1 SGHTA and CDR2 FQGTGA. CDR3 DNA sequence: TGTGCCAGCAGCTTAATTGCGTCTAACACCGGGGAGCTGTTTTTT. It translates to CASSLIASNTGELFF.

The J gene is TRBJ1-1, the V gene TRBV10-3; 12 bases fit TRBD1. The CDR3 is 14 amino acids. V was pared by 6 bases and J by 10 bases, with 9 bases of the junction left unmatched. The V gene's germline CDR1 is ENHRY and CDR2 SYGVKD. The CDR3, as DNA: TGTGCCATCAGGGGACAGGGGGCCCTTCTGGGAGCTTTCTTT. Translation: CAIRGQGALLGAFF.

The count of this clone is one. This sequence joins TRBV29-1 and TRBJ1-4; D is unresolved. The CDR3 contains 11 residues. Germline CDR1 is SQVTM and CDR2 is ANQGSEA. V was trimmed by 6 bases and J by 5 bases, leaving 7 bases between them. The CDR3: CSVVTNEKLFF. CDR3 in DNA: TGCAGCGTCGTGACAAATGAAAAACTGTTTTTT.

V and J are TRBV28 and TRBJ1-1; D is unresolved. V shed 6 bases and J shed 4 bases, with 9 bases lying between them. CDR1 is MDHEN and CDR2 is SYDVKM in the germline V gene. The CDR3 extends over 12 amino acids. DNA for the CDR3: TGTGCCAGCAGCGAGAGGGCCACTGAAGCTTTCTTT. Protein: CASSERATEAFF.

This sequence joins TRBV12-5 and TRBJ1-2; D may be TRBD1 (5 bases). V dropped 3 bases and J dropped 7 bases, with 12 bases sitting between them. The CDR3 covers 13 residues. Germline loops: CDR1 LGHNT, CDR2 FRNRAP. The CDR3 sequence is CASGLTREGGYTF. The CDR3 bases are TGTGCTAGTGGTTTAACCAGGGAAGGTGGCTACACCTTC.

V and J are TRBV3-1 (or the pseudogene TRBV3-2) and TRBJ2-6, with 9 nucleotides matching TRBD1. The CDR3 is 18 amino acids. Germline V gives CDR1 LGHDT, CDR2 YNNKEL (reference sequence). After removal of 0 bases from V and 0 bases from J, the junction contained 3 bases not matched to a gene. The CDR3 protein is CASSQDWGQGSGANVLTF. The DNA for the CDR3 is TGTGCCAGCAGCCAAGATTGGGGACAGGGCTCTGGGGCCAACGTCCTGACTTTC.

This sequence joins TRBV5-1 and TRBJ1-1; 8 bases agree with TRBD1. CDR3 size: 16 residues. Germline loops: CDR1 SGHRS, CDR2 YFSETQ. The V gene end was trimmed by 0 bases and the J gene end by 3 bases; junction bases not matched to a gene: 7. CDR3 in DNA: TGCGCCAGCAGCTTGGGCACGGGACAGGAGGACACTGAAGCTTTCTTT. It is translated as CASSLGTGQEDTEAFF.

The rearrangement joins TRBV27 to TRBJ2-3; TRBD2 might be the D (5 bases). CDR1 and CDR2 from the germline V gene are MNHEY and SMNVEV (reference sequence). V was clipped by 3 bases and J by 6 bases, with 7 bases between them. This CDR3 spans 12 amino acids. In DNA, the CDR3 is TGTGCCAGCAGTTTCCCGGGGGATACGCAGTATTTT. It yields the protein CASSFPGDTQYF.

This clone has a single count. The chain has TRBV27 and TRBJ1-2; D is uncertain. V was trimmed by 4 bases and J by 8 bases, leaving 14 bases between them. CDR3 length: 13 amino acids. Per germline, CDR1 MNHEY and CDR2 SMNVEV (reference sequence). The CDR3 bases are TGTGCCAGCAGTTGGGCACGTGGTTCCGGCTACACCTTC. Translation: CASSWARGSGYTF.

The gene calls are TRBV2 and TRBJ1-1, with D perhaps TRBD1 (5 bases). Germline CDR1 SNHLY, CDR2 FYNNEI. This CDR3 has 13 residues. V was pared by 8 bases and J by 3 bases, with 13 bases between. The CDR3 spells CASVIQVDTEAFF. As DNA, the CDR3 is TGTGCCAGCGTAATACAGGTTGACACTGAAGCTTTCTTT.

The chain carries TRBV10-3 and TRBJ2-7, with D perhaps TRBD1 (5 bases). The CDR3 consists of 12 residues. The germline gives CDR1 ENHRY, CDR2 SYGVKD. The ends were cut back, 6 bases at V and 7 bases at J, with 13 bases in the middle. The CDR3 reads CAISYSGSEQYF. The CDR3 nucleotides are TGTGCCATCAGCTACTCAGGGTCAGAGCAGTACTTC.

The V gene is TRBV3-1 (or the pseudogene TRBV3-2), the J gene TRBJ2-3, with 7 bases identical to TRBD2. Per germline, CDR1 LGHDT and CDR2 YNNKEL (reference sequence). The V and J ends lost 0 bases and 1 base, in that order; junction bases with no gene match: 7. The CDR3 has 17 residues. The CDR3: CASSQELGLGGTDTQYF. CDR3 nucleotides: TGTGCCAGCAGCCAAGAATTAGGACTAGGTGGCACAGATACGCAGTATTTT.

Written as DNA, the CDR3 is TGTGCCAGCACCCTGGGCCGCTCCTACGAGCAGTACTTC. It specifies CASTLGRSYEQYF. The rearrangement uses TRBV28 and TRBJ2-7, with D unclear. V was trimmed by 7 bases and J by 0 bases, leaving 10 bases between them. The V gene's germline CDR1 is MDHEN and CDR2 SYDVKM. The CDR3 length is 13 residues. The full variable domain, rest sourced from reference TRBV28 and TRBJ2-7, is DVKVTQSSRYLVKRTGEKVFLECVQDMDHENMFWYRQDPGLGLRLIYFSYDVKMKEKGDIPEGYSVSREKKERFSLILESASTNQTSMYLCASTLGRSYEQYFGPGTRLTVT.